The next 13 T cell receptor beta chains were all read from a single sample in a study of neurological immune-mediated disorders. TCRdb re-analysed the 5' RACE reads in MiXCR, keeping a single row per CDR3 protein. The sample carries approximately 65,000 distinct CDR3 sequences, roughly 4.9% recorded once. Material for sequencing was PBMCs. The receptors stem from a human donor with multiple sclerosis. The donor label of this sample is uncertain.

This clonotype was detected many times. The J gene is TRBJ2-7, the V gene TRBV5-6, with D perhaps TRBD1 (6 bases). The CDR3 runs to 14 residues. Germline V lookup: CDR1 SGHDT, CDR2 YYEEEE. Between the trimmed V and J ends, which lost 0 bases and 2 bases, there was a span of 9 bases. The CDR3 nucleotides read TGTGCCAGCAGCTTGGAACGGGACACCTACGAGCAGTACTTC. Amino acid sequence: CASSLERDTYEQYF.

This clonotype was counted ten times or more. This chain links TRBV5-1 with TRBJ2-7; TRBD1 is a possible D gene (5 bases). Looked up from germline, CDR1 is SGHRS and CDR2 is YFSETQ. The CDR3 consists of 15 residues. The V end was cut by 0 bases, the J end by 2 bases, with 12 bases between. In nucleotides, the CDR3 is TGCGCCAGCAGCTTGGGACAGATAGACGCCTACGAGCAGTACTTC. Translated: CASSLGQIDAYEQYF.

Many counts were recorded for this clonotype. The chain uses TRBV29-1 and TRBJ2-5, with D possibly being TRBD1 or TRBD2 (5 bases each). Trimming left V 1 base short and J 3 bases short, with 9 bases between. CDR3 length: 13 amino acids. Germline CDR1 is SQVTM and CDR2 is ANQGSEA. The CDR3 loop is CSVEVRDEETQYF. The CDR3, as DNA: TGCAGCGTTGAAGTCCGGGACGAAGAGACCCAGTACTTC.

The V gene is TRBV20-1, the J gene TRBJ2-7; D is perhaps TRBD2 (5 bases). The germline gives CDR1 DFQATT, CDR2 SNEGSKA (reference sequence). The CDR3 spans 13 residues. Trimming stripped 2 bases from V and 1 base from J, with 9 bases between. This CDR3 is CSARTDSSYEQYF. The CDR3 DNA sequence: TGCAGTGCTAGAACGGACTCTTCCTACGAGCAGTACTTC.

This sequence joins TRBV18 and TRBJ2-1; 13 bases align to TRBD2. The V and J ends lost 3 bases and 2 bases, in that order; junction bases with no gene match: 1. Per the germline V gene, CDR1 is KGHSH and CDR2 is LQKENI. This CDR3 has 16 amino acids. Here the CDR3 reads CASSPGTSGTYNEQFF. CDR3 nucleotides: TGTGCCAGCTCACCTGGGACTAGCGGGACCTACAATGAGCAGTTCTTC. Using reference TRBV18 and TRBJ2-1 for the parts outside the CDR3, the full variable domain is NAGVMQNPRHLVRRRGQEARLRCSPMKGHSHVYWYRQLPEEGLKFMVYLQKENIIDESGMPKERFSAEFPKEGPSILRIQQVVRGDSAAYFCASSPGTSGTYNEQFFGPGTRLTVL.

This clonotype was seen ten or more times. The chain is built from TRBV7-9 and TRBJ2-2; D call uncertain. The CDR3 is made up of 14 amino acids. Germline assignment: CDR1 SEHNR and CDR2 FQNEAQ (reference sequence). V gave up 2 bases and J gave up 2 bases, with 6 bases separating them. CDR3 loop: CASSLLSNTGELFF. The CDR3 DNA follows: TGTGCCAGCAGCTTATTATCCAACACCGGGGAGCTGTTTTTT.

This clonotype was recorded many times. The gene calls are TRBV2 and TRBJ1-5; no clear D. The V end lost 1 base, the J end lost 0 bases, and 10 bases lay between the germline ends. The CDR3 sequence is 16 residues long. Per germline, CDR1 SNHLY and CDR2 FYNNEI. In nucleotides, the CDR3 is TGTGCCAGCAGTGAAGTGGCTGTGTATAGCAATCAGCCCCAGCATTTT. This sequence encodes CASSEVAVYSNQPQHF. Complete variable domain (other parts from reference TRBV2 and TRBJ1-5): EPEVTQTPSHQVTQMGQEVILRCVPISNHLYFYWYRQILGQKVEFLVSFYNNEISEKSEIFDDQFSVERPDGSNFTLKIRSTKLEDSAMYFCASSEVAVYSNQPQHFGDGTRLSIL.

This clonotype was observed many times. The chain has TRBV12-3 or TRBV12-4 and TRBJ1-4, with TRBD1 matching over 8 bases. V shed 1 base, J shed 8 bases, and the junction held 3 bases outside the gene matches. CDR3 length equals 14 residues. CDR3 protein: CASSLGTGPEKLFF. CDR3 nucleotides: TGTGCCAGCAGTTTAGGGACAGGGCCGGAAAAACTGTTTTTT.

This clonotype was detected many times. The chain combines TRBV5-1 with TRBJ2-2, with 13 bases identical to TRBD2. J was trimmed by 2 bases and V by 3 bases; bases with no gene match: 1. Germline assignment: CDR1 SGHRS and CDR2 YFSETQ. This CDR3 contains 16 residues. CDR3: CASSWTSGGNTGELFF. In DNA, the CDR3 is TGCGCCAGCAGCTGGACTAGCGGGGGAAACACCGGGGAGCTGTTTTTT.

The V gene is TRBV7-7, the J gene TRBJ1-3; D unresolved. V shed 1 base and J shed 0 bases, with 10 bases lying between them. The CDR3 has 16 residues. Germline lookup yields CDR1 SSHAT and CDR2 FNYEAQ (reference sequence). In DNA form, the CDR3 reads TGTGCCAGCAGCTTAGAGGGCCCCTACTCTGGAAACACCATATATTTT. It translates to CASSLEGPYSGNTIYF.

The J gene is TRBJ1-1, the V gene TRBV5-1; D is perhaps TRBD1 (6 bases). CDR1 and CDR2 from the germline V gene are SGHRS and YFSETQ. V was cut by 1 base and J by 4 bases, with 14 bases left in between. The CDR3 spans 15 residues. Here the CDR3 DNA reads TGCGCCAGCAGCTTGTCAGGGGTGGAAGCCACTGAAGCTTTCTTT. Protein sequence: CASSLSGVEATEAFF.

This clonotype was found many times. The CDR3 region is CASSLSGASYTF. CDR3 DNA: TGTGCCAGCAGCTTATCCGGGGCTAGCTACACCTTC. This chain links TRBV11-2 with TRBJ1-2, with D possibly matching TRBD1 (5 bases). This CDR3 contains 12 residues. Germline V gives CDR1 SGHAT, CDR2 FQNNGV. V lost 2 bases to trimming and J lost 9 bases, with 10 bases between them.

This clonotype was picked up many times. The CDR3 is CASSGLQGRAEAFF. The CDR3 DNA reads as TGTGCCAGCAGTGGACTACAGGGTAGGGCTGAAGCTTTCTTT. The chain is built from TRBV25-1 and TRBJ1-1, with D perhaps matching TRBD1 (6 bases). Germline values: CDR1 MGHDK, CDR2 SYGVNS. The V and J ends lost 4 bases and 6 bases respectively, with 15 bases between them. CDR3 size: 14 residues. Looking up the rest from reference TRBV25-1 and TRBJ1-1 gives the full variable domain: EADIYQTPRYLVIGTGKKITLECSQTMGHDKMYWYQQDPGMELHLIHYSYGVNSTEKGDLSSESTVSRIRTEHFPLTLESARPSHTSQYLCASSGLQGRAEAFFGQGTRLTVV.